The 3 T cell receptor beta chains below come from one sample, sequenced in a study of blood T cell repertoires in COVID-19. Generated by immunoSEQ multiplex PCR, the TCRdb table keeps only in-frame clones and is missing some. The sample lists some 120,000 clones, 90% occurring once. Sequencing used peripheral blood. The receptor set was obtained from a human donor with active COVID-19. The donor label of this sample is uncertain.

This chain links TRBV10-2 with TRBJ2-3; 13 nucleotides line up with TRBD2. Germline V gene lookup returns CDR1 WSHSY and CDR2 SAAADI. This CDR3 is built from 15 residues. The V segment lost 10 bases and the J segment 1 base; nucleotides outside the gene matches: 5. CDR3 protein: CATRTSGGGTDTQYF. CDR3 bases: TGCGCCACCAGAACTAGCGGGGGGGGCACAGATACGCAGTATTTT.

The chain is built from TRBV5-8 and TRBJ2-3; TRBD1 matches at 7 bases. The CDR3 sequence is 15 residues long. Germline V gene lookup returns CDR1 SGHTS and CDR2 YDEGEE. The V gene end was trimmed by 1 base and the J gene end by 1 base; junction bases not matched to a gene: 3. Here the CDR3 reads CASSLWTGGTDTQYF. CDR3 bases: TGTGCCAGCAGCTTGTGGACAGGAGGCACAGATACGCAGTATTTT.

The chain carries TRBV7-8 and TRBJ1-4, with TRBD1 matching 7 bases. Trimming cost V 2 bases and J 5 bases; bases outside gene matches: 5. The length of the CDR3 is 15 residues. Germline CDR1 SGHVS, CDR2 FQNEAQ. CDR3 residues: CASSLSRQGNEKLFF. Here the CDR3 DNA reads TGTGCCAGCAGCTTAAGTCGACAGGGAAATGAAAAACTGTTTTTT.